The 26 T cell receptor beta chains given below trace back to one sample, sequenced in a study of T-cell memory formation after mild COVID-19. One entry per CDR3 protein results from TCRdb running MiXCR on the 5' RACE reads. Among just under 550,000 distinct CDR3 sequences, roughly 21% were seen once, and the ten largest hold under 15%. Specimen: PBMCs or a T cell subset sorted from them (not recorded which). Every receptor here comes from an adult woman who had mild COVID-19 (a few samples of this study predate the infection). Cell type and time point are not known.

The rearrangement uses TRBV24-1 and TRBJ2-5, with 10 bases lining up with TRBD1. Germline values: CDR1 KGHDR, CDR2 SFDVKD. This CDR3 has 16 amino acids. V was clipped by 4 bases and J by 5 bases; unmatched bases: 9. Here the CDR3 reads CATSDRRDRGAETQYF. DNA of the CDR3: TGTGCCACCAGTGACCGCCGGGACAGGGGTGCGGAGACCCAGTACTTC.

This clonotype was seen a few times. The CDR3 loop reads CASSQVVIGITTSGRATGELFF. The CDR3, as DNA: TGCGCCAGCAGCCAAGTTGTCATTGGGATAACGACTAGCGGGAGGGCCACCGGGGAGCTGTTTTTT. This rearrangement joins TRBV4-3 to TRBJ2-2, with 14 bases aligning to TRBD2. The germline CDR1 and CDR2 sequences are LGHNA and YSLEER. The CDR3 is 22 amino acids. The ends lost 1 base at V and 4 bases at J; junction bases unmatched: 17.

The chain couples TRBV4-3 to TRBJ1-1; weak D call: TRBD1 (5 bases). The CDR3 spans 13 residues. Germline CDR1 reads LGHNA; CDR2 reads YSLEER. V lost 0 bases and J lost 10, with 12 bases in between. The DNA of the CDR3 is TGCGCCAGCAGCCAAGATTTCGGGGCCGCAGCTTTCTTT. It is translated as CASSQDFGAAAFF.

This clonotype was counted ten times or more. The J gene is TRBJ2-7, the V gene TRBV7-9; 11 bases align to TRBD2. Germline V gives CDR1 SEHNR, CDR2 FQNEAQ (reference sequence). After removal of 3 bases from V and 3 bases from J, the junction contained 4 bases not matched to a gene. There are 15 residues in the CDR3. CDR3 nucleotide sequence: TGTGCCAGCAGCTTGGTGGGACTAGCGGACTACGAGCAGTACTTC. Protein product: CASSLVGLADYEQYF.

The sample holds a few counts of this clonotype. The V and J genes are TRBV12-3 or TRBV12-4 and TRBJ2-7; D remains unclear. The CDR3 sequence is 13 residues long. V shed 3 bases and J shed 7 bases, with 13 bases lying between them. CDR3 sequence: CASSFVSLGEQYF. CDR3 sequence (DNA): TGTGCCAGCAGTTTTGTTAGTTTGGGAGAGCAGTACTTC.

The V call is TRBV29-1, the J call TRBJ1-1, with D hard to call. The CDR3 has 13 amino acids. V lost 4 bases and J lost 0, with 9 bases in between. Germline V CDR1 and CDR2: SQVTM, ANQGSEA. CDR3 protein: CSVVRQLNTEAFF. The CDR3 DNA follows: TGCAGCGTTGTTAGGCAGCTGAACACTGAAGCTTTCTTT.

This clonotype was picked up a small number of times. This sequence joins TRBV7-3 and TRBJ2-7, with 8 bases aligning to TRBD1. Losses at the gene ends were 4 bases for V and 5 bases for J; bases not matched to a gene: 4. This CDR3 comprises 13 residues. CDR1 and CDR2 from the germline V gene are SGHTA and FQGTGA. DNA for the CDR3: TGTGCCAGCAGCTCAGGGGGCTTCGACGAGCAGTACTTC. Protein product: CASSSGGFDEQYF.

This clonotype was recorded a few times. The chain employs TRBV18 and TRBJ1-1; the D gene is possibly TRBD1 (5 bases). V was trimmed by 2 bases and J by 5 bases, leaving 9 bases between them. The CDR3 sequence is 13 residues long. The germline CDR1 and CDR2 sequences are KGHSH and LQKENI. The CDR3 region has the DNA TGTGCCAGCTCACCATGGGGGGGGACTGAAGCTTTCTTT. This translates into CASSPWGGTEAFF.

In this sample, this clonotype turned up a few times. For the CDR3, the DNA is TGTGCCAGCACCTGGAACGGACTAGCGGGGACCATACAGAATGAGCAGTTCTTC. This encodes CASTWNGLAGTIQNEQFF. The J gene is TRBJ2-1, the V gene TRBV12-3 or TRBV12-4, with 12 nucleotides matching TRBD2. Unmatched junction bases numbered 17, after V lost 7 bases and J lost 7 bases. The CDR3 is 18 residues long.

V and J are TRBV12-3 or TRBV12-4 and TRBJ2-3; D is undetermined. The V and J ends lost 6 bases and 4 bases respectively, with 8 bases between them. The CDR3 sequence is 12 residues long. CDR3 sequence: CASRQEADTQYF. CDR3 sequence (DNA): TGTGCCAGCAGACAAGAGGCAGATACGCAGTATTTT.

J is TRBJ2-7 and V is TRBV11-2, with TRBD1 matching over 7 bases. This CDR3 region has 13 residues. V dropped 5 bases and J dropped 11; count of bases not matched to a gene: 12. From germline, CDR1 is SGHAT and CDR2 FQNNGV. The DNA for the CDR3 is TGTGCCAGCAGCCGCGTAGTTCAGGGGGTTGAGTACTTC. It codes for CASSRVVQGVEYF.

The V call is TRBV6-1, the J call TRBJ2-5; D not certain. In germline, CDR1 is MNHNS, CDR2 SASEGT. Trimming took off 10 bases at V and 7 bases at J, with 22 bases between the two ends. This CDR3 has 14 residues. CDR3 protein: CAITSEEVLGTQYF. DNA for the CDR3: TGTGCCATCACATCAGAAGAAGTCCTTGGGACCCAGTACTTC.

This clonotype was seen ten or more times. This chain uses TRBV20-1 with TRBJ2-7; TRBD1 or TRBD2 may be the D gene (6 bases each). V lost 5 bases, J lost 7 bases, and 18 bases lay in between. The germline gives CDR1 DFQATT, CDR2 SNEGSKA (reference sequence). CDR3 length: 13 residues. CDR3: CSAWTADGGEQYF. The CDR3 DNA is TGCAGTGCTTGGACAGCCGATGGGGGGGAGCAGTACTTC.

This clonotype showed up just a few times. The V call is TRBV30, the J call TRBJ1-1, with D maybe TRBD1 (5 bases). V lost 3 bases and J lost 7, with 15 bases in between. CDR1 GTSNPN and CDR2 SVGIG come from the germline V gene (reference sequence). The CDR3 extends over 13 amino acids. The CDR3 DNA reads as TGTGCCTGGAGGGAAGACAGCGGACGTGAAGCTTTCTTT. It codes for CAWREDSGREAFF. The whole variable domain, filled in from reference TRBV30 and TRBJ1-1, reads SQTIHQWPATLVQPVGSPLSLECTVEGTSNPNLYWYRQAAGRGLQLLFYSVGIGQISSEVPQNLSASRPQDRQFILSSKKLLLSDSGFYLCAWREDSGREAFFGQGTRLTVV.

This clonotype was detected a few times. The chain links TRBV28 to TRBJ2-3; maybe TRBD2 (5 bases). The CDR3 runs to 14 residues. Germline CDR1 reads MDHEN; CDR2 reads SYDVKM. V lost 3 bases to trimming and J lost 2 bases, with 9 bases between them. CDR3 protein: CASSFIGNTDTQYF. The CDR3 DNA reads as TGTGCCAGCAGTTTTATCGGGAACACAGATACGCAGTATTTT.

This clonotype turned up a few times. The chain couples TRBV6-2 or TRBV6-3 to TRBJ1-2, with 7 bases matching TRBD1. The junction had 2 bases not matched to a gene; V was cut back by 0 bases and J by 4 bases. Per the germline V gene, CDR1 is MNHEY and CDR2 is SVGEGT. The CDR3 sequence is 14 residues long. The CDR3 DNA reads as TGTGCCAGCAGTTACTCGGGACAGACCTATGGCTACACCTTC. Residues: CASSYSGQTYGYTF.

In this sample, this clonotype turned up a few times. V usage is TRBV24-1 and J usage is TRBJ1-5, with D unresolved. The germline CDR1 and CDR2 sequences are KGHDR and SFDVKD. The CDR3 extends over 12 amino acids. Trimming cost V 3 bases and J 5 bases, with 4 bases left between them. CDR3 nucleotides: TGTGCCACCAGTGATGGTGATCAGCCCCAGCATTTT. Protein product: CATSDGDQPQHF.

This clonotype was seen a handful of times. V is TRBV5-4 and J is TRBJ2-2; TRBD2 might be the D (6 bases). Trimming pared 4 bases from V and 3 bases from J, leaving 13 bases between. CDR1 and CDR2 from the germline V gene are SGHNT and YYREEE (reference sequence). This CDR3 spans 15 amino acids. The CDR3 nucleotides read TGTGCCAGCAGCCCTACCCGGGGGTACACCGGGGAGCTGTTTTTT. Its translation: CASSPTRGYTGELFF.

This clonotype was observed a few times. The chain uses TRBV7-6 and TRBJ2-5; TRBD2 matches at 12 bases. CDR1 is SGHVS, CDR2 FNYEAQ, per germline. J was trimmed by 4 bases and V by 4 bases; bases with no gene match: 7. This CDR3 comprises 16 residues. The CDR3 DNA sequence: TGTGCCAGCAGCTCACCTCTGGGACTAGCGGGAGAGACCCAGTACTTC. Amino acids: CASSSPLGLAGETQYF.

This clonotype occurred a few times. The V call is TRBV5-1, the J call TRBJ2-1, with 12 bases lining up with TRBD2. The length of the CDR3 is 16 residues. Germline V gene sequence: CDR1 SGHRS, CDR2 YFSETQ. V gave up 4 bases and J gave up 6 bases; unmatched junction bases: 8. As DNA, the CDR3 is TGCGCCAGCAGCCGGGAGCTAGCGGGAGGGAGCAATGAGCAGTTCTTC. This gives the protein CASSRELAGGSNEQFF.

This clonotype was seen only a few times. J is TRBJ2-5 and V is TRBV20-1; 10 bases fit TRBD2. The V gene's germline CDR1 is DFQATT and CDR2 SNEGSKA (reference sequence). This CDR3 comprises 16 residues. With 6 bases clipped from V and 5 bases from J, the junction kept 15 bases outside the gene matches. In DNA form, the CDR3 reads TGCAGTGCCAGAACCACTAGCGGGAAGGGAACGGAGACCCAGTACTTC. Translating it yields CSARTTSGKGTETQYF.

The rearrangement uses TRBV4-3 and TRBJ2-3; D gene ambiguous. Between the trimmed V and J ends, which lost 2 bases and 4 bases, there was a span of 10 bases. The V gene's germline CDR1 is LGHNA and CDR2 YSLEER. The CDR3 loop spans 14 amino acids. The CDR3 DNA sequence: TGCGCCAGCAGCCAAAATCTACTGGCAGATACGCAGTATTTT. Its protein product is CASSQNLLADTQYF.

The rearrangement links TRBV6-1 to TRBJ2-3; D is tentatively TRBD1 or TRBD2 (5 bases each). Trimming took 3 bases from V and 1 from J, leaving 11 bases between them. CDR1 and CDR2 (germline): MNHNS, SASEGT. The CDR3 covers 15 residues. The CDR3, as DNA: TGTGCCAGCAGTGAGGGTGGGGGTCGCACAGATACGCAGTATTTT. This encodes CASSEGGGRTDTQYF.

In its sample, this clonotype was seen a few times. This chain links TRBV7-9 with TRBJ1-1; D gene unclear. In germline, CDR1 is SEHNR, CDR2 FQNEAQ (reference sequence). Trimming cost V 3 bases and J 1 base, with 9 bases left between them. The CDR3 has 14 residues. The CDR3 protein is CASSFLDQNTEAFF. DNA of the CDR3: TGTGCCAGCAGCTTCTTGGACCAGAACACTGAAGCTTTCTTT.

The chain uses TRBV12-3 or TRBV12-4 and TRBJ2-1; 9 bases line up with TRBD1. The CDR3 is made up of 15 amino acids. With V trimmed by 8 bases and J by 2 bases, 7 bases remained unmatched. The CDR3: CASAPGTGPYNEQFF. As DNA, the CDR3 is TGTGCCAGCGCCCCCGGGACAGGGCCCTACAATGAGCAGTTCTTC.

In DNA form, the CDR3 reads TGCGCCAGCAGCCAAATCGGGAAGCTCTACAATGAGCAGTTCTTC. Translating it yields CASSQIGKLYNEQFF. V gene TRBV4-1 combines with J gene TRBJ2-1; D perhaps matches TRBD2 (5 bases). This CDR3 comprises 15 residues. Germline loops: CDR1 MGHRA, CDR2 YSYEKL. Trimming shortened V by 2 bases and J by 3 bases, and 11 bases separated the two germline ends.